The text below deals with one T cell receptor (beta chain). This clonotype was counted a few times. The antigen this receptor binds is unknown. Base qualities are not provided; no much larger clone lies one nucleotide away. This sample was taken from a study of T-cell reconstitution after alpha-beta-depleted transplantation in children (dated by TCRdb to the mid-2010s). Broadly, across the study: The study quantitatively tracked T-cell immune reconstitution after TCRalphabeta/CD19-depleted allogeneic hematopoietic cell transplantation in children using TCR repertoire profiling. Study-wide conclusions, independent of this receptor: In some patients, the high TCRbeta diversity seen at day 60 was put down to recipient T cells and intrathymic progenitors that had survived conditioning. Hyperexpanded clone frequencies declined over subsequent months; after one year, T-cell counts and TCRbeta diversity were mostly attributed to newly produced T cells. Apparently early alphabetaT-cell count recovery about two months after transplant reportedly relied on only several hundred rapidly expanded clones derived from non-depleted graft cells.

The library was made by PCR. TCRdb lists the instrument as Illumina HiSeq 2500. TCR libraries were prepared with molecular barcoding, using unique molecular identifiers to normalize TCRbeta repertoire quantification. TCRdb passed the public sequencing reads through fastp at Q25 and MiXCR, retaining productive beta sequences. Rows with one shared CDR3 protein collapse into an entry with the most common genes and DNA. The sample has about 420,000 distinct CDR3 sequences on record, about a sixth of them singletons. The ten most abundant clones make up approximately 29% of the sample. Clipping removes 6 bases from V and 4 bases from J, with 5 as the unmatched junction base count. The CDR3 holds 14 amino acids from the cysteine to the phenylalanine. The sequence is cut down to CDR3 DNA, 42 bases in frame from base 1. CDR1 MNHNS and CDR2 SASEGT are derived from the germline V gene. The treatment or condition label, as the study defines it: allogeneic hematopoietic cell transplantation with graft depleted of TCRalphabeta T cells and CD19 B cells. The children who served as transplant recipients had been given grafts of TCRalphabeta/CD19-depleted allogeneic hematopoietic cells.

This sequence was found in a boy under three years old who had a stem cell transplant for Wiskott-Aldrich syndrome, so the T cells may come from the graft donor. Sample: PBMCs, mostly from graft donor cells, taken 360 days after TCRalphabeta/CD19-depleted stem cell transplant. Rearrangement joined TRBV6-1 to TRBJ2-7; the junction holds 11 bases that match TRBD1. The DNA sequence reads TGTGCCAGCAGATCCCGGGACAGGGGGTACGAGCAGTACTTC. This gives the protein CASRSRDRGYEQYF.